This record looks at one T cell receptor beta chain sequence and its context. The antigen remains undetermined. This entry comes from a study of T cell responses to AZD1222 COVID-19 vaccine. Assay: immunoSEQ multiplex PCR; the TCRdb copy retains only in-frame clones and omits some. The data show 150,000 to 200,000 clones, 92% seen once. V was clipped by 5 bases and J by 1 base; unmatched bases: 4. CDR1 is LNHDA and CDR2 is SQIVND in the germline V gene (reference sequence). The CDR3 has 15 amino acids. Study results and caveats: It was only 6 or 7 AZD1222 recipients who were seropositive at baseline. After two AZD1222 doses, spike-specific TCR breadth and depth rose versus day 0. Repertoire sampling was restricted to post-peak T cell response timepoints. Dominant CD4 TCR responses targeted spike regions 160-218 and 743-854.

V and J are TRBV19 and TRBJ2-7; 11 bases map to TRBD1. This specimen was peripheral blood, taken 28 days after the second AZD1222 dose. The receptor's source is an adult who received the AZD1222 COVID-19 vaccine. CDR3 nucleotides: TGTGCCAGTAGTCCCGGGACAGGGGGTTCCTACGAGCAGTACTTC. It codes for CASSPGTGGSYEQYF.